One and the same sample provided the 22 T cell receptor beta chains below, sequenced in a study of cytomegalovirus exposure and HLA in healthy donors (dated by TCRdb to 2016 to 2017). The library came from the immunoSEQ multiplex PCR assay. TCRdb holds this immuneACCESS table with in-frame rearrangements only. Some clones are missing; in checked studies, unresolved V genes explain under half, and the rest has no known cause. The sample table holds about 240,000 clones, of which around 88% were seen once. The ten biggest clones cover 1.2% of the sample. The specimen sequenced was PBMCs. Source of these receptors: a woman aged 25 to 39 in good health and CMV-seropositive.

CDR3 sequence: CASKPTGTVFGNTIYF. CDR3 nucleotide sequence: TGTGCCAGCAAACCGACCGGGACAGTTTTTGGAAACACCATATATTTT. The J gene is TRBJ1-3, the V gene TRBV9; 7 nucleotides line up with TRBD1. This CDR3 contains 16 residues. Trimming at V came to 6 bases and at J to 3 bases, leaving 12 bases not matched to a gene. Germline assignment: CDR1 SGDLS and CDR2 YYNGEE.

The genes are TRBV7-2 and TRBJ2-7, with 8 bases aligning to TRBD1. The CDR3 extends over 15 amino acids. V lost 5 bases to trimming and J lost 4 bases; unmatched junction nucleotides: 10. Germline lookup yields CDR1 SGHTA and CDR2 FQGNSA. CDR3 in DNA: TGTGCCAGCAGCACGCTAACCGACAGGGGTTACGAGCAGTACTTC. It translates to CASSTLTDRGYEQYF.

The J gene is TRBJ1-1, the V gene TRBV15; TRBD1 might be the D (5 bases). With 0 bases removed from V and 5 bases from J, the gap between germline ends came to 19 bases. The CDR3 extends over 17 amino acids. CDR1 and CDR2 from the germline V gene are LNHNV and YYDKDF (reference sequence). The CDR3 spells CATSRDLGGSGGTEAFF. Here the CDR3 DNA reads TGTGCCACCAGCAGAGATCTTGGGGGGTCAGGAGGTACTGAAGCTTTCTTT.

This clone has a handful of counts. CDR3 region: CASSLSGTDTQYF. The CDR3 nucleotides are TGTGCCAGCAGTTTGTCAGGTACAGATACGCAGTATTTT. The gene calls are TRBV27 and TRBJ2-3; D ambiguous. CDR1 is MNHEY, CDR2 SMNVEV, per germline (reference sequence). There are 13 residues in the CDR3. V was clipped by 3 bases and J by 3 bases, with 7 bases between them.

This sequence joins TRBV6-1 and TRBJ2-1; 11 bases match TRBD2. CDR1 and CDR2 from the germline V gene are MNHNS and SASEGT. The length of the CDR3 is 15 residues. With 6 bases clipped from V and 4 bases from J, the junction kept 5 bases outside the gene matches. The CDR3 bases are TGTGCCAGCAGCGCCGGGACTAGCGGTTACAATGAGCAGTTCTTC. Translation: CASSAGTSGYNEQFF.

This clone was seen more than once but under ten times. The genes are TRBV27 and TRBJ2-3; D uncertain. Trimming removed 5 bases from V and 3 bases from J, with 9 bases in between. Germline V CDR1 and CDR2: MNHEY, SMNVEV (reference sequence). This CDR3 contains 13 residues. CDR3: CASSPLETDTQYF. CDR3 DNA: TGTGCCAGCAGTCCGCTAGAGACAGATACGCAGTATTTT.

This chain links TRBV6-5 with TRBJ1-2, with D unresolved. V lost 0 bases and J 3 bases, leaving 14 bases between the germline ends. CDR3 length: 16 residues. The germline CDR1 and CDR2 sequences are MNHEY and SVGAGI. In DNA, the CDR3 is TGTGCCAGCAGTTACTCGTTCGGCGGATCGGACTATGGCTACACCTTC. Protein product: CASSYSFGGSDYGYTF.

Written as DNA, the CDR3 is TGCAGCGTTGAAGGGGCTGGACAGGGCTACAATGAGCAGTTCTTC. It yields the protein CSVEGAGQGYNEQFF. This chain joins TRBV29-1 and TRBJ2-1; 8 bases align to TRBD1. The germline V gene encodes CDR1 SQVTM and CDR2 ANQGSEA. The CDR3 runs 15 residues. J was trimmed by 3 bases and V by 1 base; bases with no gene match: 5.

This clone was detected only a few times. DNA of the CDR3: TGTGCCAGCAGTTTATTCGTTCCGGGACTAGGCGTCTCCACCGGGGAGCTGTTTTTT. It encodes CASSLFVPGLGVSTGELFF. The chain joins TRBV28 to TRBJ2-2; 8 nucleotides agree with TRBD2. The CDR3 sequence is 19 residues long. Trimming removed 1 base from V and 4 bases from J; junction bases left unmatched: 14. Per germline, CDR1 MDHEN and CDR2 SYDVKM.

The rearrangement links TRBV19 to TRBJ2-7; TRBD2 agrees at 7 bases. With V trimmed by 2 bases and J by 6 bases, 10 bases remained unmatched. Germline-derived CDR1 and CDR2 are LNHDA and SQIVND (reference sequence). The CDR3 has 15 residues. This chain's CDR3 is CASSIWAGEETEQYF. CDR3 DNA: TGTGCCAGTAGTATATGGGCGGGAGAAGAAACCGAGCAGTACTTC. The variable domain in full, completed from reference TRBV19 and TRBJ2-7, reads DGGITQSPKYLFRKEGQNVTLSCEQNLNHDAMYWYRQDPGQGLRLIYYSQIVNDFQKGDIAEGYSVSREKKESFPLTVTSAQKNPTAFYLCASSIWAGEETEQYFGPGTRLTVT.

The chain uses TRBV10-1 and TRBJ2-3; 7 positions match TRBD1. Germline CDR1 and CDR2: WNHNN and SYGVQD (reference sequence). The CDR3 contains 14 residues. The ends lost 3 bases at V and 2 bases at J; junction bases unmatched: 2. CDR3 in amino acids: CASSDDRVTDTQYF. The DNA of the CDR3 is TGCGCCAGCAGTGACGACAGGGTCACAGATACGCAGTATTTT.

CDR3 residues: CASSQEPAGATDTQYF. The CDR3 nucleotides are TGTGCCAGCAGCCAAGAGCCAGCGGGAGCCACAGATACGCAGTATTTT. The J gene is TRBJ2-3, the V gene TRBV4-2; TRBD2 matches at 8 bases. J was trimmed by 2 bases and V by 0 bases; bases with no gene match: 4. CDR1 LGHNA and CDR2 YNFKEQ come from the germline V gene. There are 16 residues in the CDR3.

CDR3: CASSTIIAGSYNEQFF. In DNA, the CDR3 is TGTGCCAGTAGTACGATCATAGCGGGTTCCTACAATGAGCAGTTCTTC. The chain has TRBV19 and TRBJ2-1; 7 nucleotides line up with TRBD2. In germline, CDR1 is LNHDA, CDR2 SQIVND (reference sequence). The CDR3 covers 16 residues. J was trimmed by 1 base and V by 4 bases; bases with no gene match: 7.

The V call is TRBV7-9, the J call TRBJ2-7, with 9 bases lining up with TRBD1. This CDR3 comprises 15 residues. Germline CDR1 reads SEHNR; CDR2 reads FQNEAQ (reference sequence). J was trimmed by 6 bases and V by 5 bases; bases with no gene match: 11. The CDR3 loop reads CASSPRGQGRFEQYF. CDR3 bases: TGTGCCAGCAGCCCCCGCGGACAGGGGAGGTTCGAGCAGTACTTC.

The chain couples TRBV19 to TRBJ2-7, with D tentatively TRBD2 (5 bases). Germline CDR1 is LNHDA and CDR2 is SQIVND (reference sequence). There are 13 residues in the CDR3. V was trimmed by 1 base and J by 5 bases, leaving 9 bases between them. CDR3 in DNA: TGTGCCAGTAGTATAGGCGGGCGGCACGAGCAGTACTTC. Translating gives CASSIGGRHEQYF.

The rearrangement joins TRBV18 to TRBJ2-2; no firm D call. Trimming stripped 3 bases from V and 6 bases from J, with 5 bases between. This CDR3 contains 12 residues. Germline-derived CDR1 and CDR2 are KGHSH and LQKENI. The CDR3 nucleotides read TGTGCCAGCTCACCTGGAGCCGGGGAGCTGTTTTTT. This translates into CASSPGAGELFF.

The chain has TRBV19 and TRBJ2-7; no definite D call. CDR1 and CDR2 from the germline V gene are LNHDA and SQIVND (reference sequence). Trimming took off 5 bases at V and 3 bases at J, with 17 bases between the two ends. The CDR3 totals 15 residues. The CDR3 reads CASSPAGGFYYEQYF. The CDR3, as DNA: TGTGCCAGTAGTCCCGCAGGTGGCTTTTACTACGAGCAGTACTTC.

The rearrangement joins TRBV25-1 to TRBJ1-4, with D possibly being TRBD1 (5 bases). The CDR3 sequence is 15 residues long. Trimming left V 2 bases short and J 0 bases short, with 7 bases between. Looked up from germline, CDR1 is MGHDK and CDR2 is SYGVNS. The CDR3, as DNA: TGTGCCAGCAGTGAAACCAGGGCAACTAATGAAAAACTGTTTTTT. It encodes CASSETRATNEKLFF.

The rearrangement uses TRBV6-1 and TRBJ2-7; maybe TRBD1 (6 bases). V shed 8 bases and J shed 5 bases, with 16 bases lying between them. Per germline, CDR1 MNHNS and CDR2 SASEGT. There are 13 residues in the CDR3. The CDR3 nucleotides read TGTGCCAGCGGCGCAGGGGATTACAACGAGCAGTACTTC. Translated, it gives CASGAGDYNEQYF.

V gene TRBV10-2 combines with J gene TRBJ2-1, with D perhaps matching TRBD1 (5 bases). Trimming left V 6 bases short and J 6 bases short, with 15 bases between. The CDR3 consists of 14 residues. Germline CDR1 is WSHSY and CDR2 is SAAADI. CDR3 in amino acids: CASRTVGWGNEQFF. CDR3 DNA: TGCGCCAGCAGGACAGTGGGGTGGGGCAATGAGCAGTTCTTC.

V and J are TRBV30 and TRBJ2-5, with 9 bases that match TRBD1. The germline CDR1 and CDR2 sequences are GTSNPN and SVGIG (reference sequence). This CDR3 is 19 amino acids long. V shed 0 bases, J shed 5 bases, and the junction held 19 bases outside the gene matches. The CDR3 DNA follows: TGTGCCTGGAGTGTCGGCCGGCGAGAGGGGGGACAGGGAGTGGAGACCCAGTACTTC. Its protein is CAWSVGRREGGQGVETQYF. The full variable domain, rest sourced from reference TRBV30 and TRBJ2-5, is SQTIHQWPATLVQPVGSPLSLECTVEGTSNPNLYWYRQAAGRGLQLLFYSVGIGQISSEVPQNLSASRPQDRQFILSSKKLLLSDSGFYLCAWSVGRREGGQGVETQYFGPGTRLLVL.

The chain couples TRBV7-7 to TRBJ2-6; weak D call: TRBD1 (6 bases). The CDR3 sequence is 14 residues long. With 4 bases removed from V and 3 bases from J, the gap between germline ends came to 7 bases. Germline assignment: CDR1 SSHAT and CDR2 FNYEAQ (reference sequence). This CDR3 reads CASSSGVGANVLTF. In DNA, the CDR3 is TGTGCCAGCAGCTCAGGGGTTGGGGCCAACGTCCTGACTTTC. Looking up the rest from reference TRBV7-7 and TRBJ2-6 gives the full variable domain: GAGVSQSPRYKVTKRGQDVTLRCDPISSHATLYWYQQALGQGPEFLTYFNYEAQPDKSGLPSDRFSAERPEGSISTLTIQRTEQRDSAMYRCASSSGVGANVLTFGAGSRLTVL.